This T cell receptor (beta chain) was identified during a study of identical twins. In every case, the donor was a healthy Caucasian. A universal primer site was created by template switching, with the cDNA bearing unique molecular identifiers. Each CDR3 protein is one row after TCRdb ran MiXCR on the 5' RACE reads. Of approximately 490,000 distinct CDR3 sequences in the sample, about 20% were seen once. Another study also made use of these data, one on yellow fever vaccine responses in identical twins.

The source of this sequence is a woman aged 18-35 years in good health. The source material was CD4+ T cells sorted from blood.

The CDR3 coding sequence is TGTGCCATCAGTGAGGAGGGGTACTATGGCTACACCTTC. It yields the protein CAISEEGYYGYTF. The rearrangement uses TRBV10-3 and TRBJ1-2; weak D call: TRBD1 (5 bases). Germline V gives CDR1 ENHRY, CDR2 SYGVKD. The CDR3 is made up of 13 amino acids. The V gene lost 2 bases and the J gene lost 3 bases, with 7 bases spanning the gap.